This T cell receptor (beta chain) was sequenced during a study of blood T cell repertoires in COVID-19. Measured with immunoSEQ multiplex PCR; TCRdb has only the in-frame clones, and not every one. The sample lists 250,000 to 350,000 clones; over 85% were seen once. Deletions cut 3 bases from V and 6 bases from J, with 21 bases between. Looked up from germline, CDR1 is MNHEY and CDR2 is SMNVEV (reference sequence). CDR3 length equals 17 residues. The sample taken for sequencing was PBMCs or T cells enriched from blood (not recorded which). The rearrangement joins TRBV27 to TRBJ2-1; D possibly corresponds to TRBD2 (7 bases). The TCR originated in a man aged 55 to 70 who had recovered from COVID-19. The CDR3 here is CASSLGPGGGSVNEQFF. DNA of the CDR3: TGTGCCAGCAGTTTGGGGCCCGGGGGCGGGAGTGTCAATGAGCAGTTCTTC.